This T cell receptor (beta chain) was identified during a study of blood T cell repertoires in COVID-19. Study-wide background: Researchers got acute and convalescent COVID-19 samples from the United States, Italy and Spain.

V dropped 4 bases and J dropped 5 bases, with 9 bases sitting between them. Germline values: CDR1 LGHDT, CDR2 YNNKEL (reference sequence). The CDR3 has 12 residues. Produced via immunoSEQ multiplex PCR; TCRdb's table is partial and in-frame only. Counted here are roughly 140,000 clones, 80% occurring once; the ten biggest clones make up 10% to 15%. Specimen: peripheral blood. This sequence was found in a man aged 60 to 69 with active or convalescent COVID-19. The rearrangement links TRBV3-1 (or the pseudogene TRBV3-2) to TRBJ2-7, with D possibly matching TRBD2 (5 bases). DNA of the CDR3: TGTGCCAGCAGCCCCACTAGTGACGAGCAGTACTTC. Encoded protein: CASSPTSDEQYF.